The clone carrying this TCR beta chain was found many times. The antigen is undetermined. The protocol attached unique molecular identifiers to individual cDNA molecules. Using its own MiXCR run on the 5' RACE reads, TCRdb lists one record per CDR3 protein. The table includes over 35,000 distinct CDR3 sequences, about 4.5% detected once. The sample is drawn from a study of early T cells in non-severe SARS-CoV-2 infection. Study as a whole: With bulk RNA from unsorted whole blood as input, sequencing yielded unpaired chains.

Findings and limits, study-wide: Database matching using VDJdb favored anti-spike CD8 responses, with private and CD4 specificities left missing.

In germline, CDR1 is KGHSH, CDR2 LQKENI. The CDR3 extends over 15 amino acids. Trimming cost V 4 bases and J 3 bases; bases outside gene matches: 5. This clonotype originated in an adult who was a healthcare worker with PCR-confirmed SARS-CoV-2 infection or an uninfected control (not recorded which). The chain couples TRBV18 to TRBJ1-2; 10 nucleotides line up with TRBD1. Sequencing used whole blood. The CDR3 sequence is CASSRTGTGDYGYTF. The CDR3 DNA follows: TGTGCCAGCTCACGTACCGGGACAGGGGACTATGGCTACACCTTC.